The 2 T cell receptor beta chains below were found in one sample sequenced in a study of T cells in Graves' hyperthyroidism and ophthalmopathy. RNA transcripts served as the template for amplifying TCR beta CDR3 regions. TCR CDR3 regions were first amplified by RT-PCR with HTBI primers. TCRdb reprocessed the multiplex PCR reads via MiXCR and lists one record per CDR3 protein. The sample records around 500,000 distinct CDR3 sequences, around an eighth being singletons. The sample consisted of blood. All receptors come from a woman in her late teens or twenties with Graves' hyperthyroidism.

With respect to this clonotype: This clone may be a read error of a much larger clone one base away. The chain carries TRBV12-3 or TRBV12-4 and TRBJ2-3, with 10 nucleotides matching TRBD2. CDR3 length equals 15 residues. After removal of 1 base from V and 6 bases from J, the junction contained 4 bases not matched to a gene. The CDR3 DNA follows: TGTGCCAGCAGTTTAGATAGCGGGAGGATGGATACGCAGTATTTT. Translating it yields CASSLDSGRMDTQYF.

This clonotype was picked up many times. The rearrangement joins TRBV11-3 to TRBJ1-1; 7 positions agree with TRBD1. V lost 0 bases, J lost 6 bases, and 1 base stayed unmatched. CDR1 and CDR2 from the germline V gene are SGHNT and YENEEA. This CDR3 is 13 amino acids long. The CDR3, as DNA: TGTGCCAGCAGCTTAGAAGGGACAGCTGAAGCTTTCTTT. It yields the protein CASSLEGTAEAFF.